This TCR beta chain originates from a study of blood T cell repertoires in COVID-19. Study summary: Researchers got acute and convalescent COVID-19 samples from the United States, Italy and Spain. Nucleic acid was either cDNA or gDNA, and it came from T cells, B-cell-depleted T cells, or PBMCs.

From germline, CDR1 is SGHTA and CDR2 FQGNSA. With 7 bases clipped from V and 1 base from J, the junction kept 13 bases outside the gene matches. This CDR3 spans 16 amino acids. Original methodology: Amplification with reference gene primers provided the estimates of nucleated cell counts. Assay used: immunoSEQ multiplex PCR; TCRdb lists only in-frame clones, some missing. V and J calls and clone size are those listed in that table; D and trimming were worked out from the DNA. The sample contains around 260,000 clones, nearly 90% of which appear only once. The rearrangement joins TRBV7-2 to TRBJ2-7, with 7 bases identical to TRBD2. Sequenced input: peripheral blood. This receptor was identified in a human donor in a cohort sampled during active COVID-19. CDR3 sequence: CASTPTGGGRSYEQYF. In nucleotides, the CDR3 is TGTGCCAGCACTCCCACCGGCGGGGGTCGATCCTACGAGCAGTACTTC.